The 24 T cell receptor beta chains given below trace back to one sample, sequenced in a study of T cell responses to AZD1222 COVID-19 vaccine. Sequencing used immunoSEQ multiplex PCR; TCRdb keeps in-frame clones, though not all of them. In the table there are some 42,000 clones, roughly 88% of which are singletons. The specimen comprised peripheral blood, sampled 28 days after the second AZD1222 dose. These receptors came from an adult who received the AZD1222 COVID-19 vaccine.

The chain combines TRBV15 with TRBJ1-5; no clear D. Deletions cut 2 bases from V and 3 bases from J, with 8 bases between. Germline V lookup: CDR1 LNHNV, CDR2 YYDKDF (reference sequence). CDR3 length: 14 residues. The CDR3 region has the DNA TGTGCCACCAGCAGACCACAGCTCAATCAGCCCCAGCATTTT. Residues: CATSRPQLNQPQHF.

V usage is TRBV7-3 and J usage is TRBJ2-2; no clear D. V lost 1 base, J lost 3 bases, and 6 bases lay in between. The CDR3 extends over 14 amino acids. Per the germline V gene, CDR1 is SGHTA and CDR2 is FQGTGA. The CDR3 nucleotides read TGTGCCAGCAGCTTAAAGGCCTACACCGGGGAGCTGTTTTTT. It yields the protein CASSLKAYTGELFF.

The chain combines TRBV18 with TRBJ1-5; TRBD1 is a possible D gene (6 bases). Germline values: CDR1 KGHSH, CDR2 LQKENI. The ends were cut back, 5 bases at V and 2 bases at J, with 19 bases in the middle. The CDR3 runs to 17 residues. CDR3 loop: CASSSTTMSGGNQPQHF. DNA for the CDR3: TGTGCCAGCTCATCAACCACCATGTCAGGGGGCAATCAGCCCCAGCATTTT.

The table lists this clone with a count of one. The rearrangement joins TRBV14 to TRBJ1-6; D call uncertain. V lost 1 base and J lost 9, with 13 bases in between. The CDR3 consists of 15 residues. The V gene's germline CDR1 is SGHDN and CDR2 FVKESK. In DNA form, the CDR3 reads TGTGCCAGCAGCCAAGCCCCGGGTTTATTTTCACCCCTCCACTTT. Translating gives CASSQAPGLFSPLHF.

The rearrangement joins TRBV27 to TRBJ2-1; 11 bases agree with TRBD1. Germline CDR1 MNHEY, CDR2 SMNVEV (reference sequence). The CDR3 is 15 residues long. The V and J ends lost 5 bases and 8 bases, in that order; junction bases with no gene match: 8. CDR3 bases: TGTGCCAGCAGTCCCTGGACAGGGGGCGTGGATGAGCAGTTCTTC. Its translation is CASSPWTGGVDEQFF.

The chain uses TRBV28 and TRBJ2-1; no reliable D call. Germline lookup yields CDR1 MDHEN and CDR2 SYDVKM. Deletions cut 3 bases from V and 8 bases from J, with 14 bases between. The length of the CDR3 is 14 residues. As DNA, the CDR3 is TGTGCCAGCAGTTTCGGCCCAATCGGGCATGAGCAGTTCTTC. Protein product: CASSFGPIGHEQFF.

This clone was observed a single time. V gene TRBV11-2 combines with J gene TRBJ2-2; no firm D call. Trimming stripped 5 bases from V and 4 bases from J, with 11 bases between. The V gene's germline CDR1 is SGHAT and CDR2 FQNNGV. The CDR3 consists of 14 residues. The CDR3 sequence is CASSLLTGTGELFF. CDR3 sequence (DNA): TGTGCCAGCAGCCTTCTGACTGGCACCGGGGAGCTGTTTTTT.

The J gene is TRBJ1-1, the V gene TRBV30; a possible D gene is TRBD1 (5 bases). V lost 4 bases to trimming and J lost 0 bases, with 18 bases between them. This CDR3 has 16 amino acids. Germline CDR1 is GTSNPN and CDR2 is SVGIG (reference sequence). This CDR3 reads CAWTGGLGKMNTEAFF. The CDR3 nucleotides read TGTGCCTGGACCGGGGGTTTAGGAAAAATGAACACTGAAGCTTTCTTT.

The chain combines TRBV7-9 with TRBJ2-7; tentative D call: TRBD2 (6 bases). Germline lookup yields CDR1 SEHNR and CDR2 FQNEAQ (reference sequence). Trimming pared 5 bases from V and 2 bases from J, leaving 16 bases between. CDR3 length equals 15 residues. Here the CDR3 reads CASSPELGGTYEQYF. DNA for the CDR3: TGTGCCAGCAGCCCGGAGTTGGGGGGAACCTACGAGCAGTACTTC.

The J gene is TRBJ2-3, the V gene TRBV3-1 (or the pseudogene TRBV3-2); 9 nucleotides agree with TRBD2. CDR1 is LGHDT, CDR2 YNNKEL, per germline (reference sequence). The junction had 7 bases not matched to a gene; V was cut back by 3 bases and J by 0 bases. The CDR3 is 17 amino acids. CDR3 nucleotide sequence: TGTGCCAGCAGCCAGAGAGCGGGGGGAACTAGCACAGATACGCAGTATTTT. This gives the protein CASSQRAGGTSTDTQYF.

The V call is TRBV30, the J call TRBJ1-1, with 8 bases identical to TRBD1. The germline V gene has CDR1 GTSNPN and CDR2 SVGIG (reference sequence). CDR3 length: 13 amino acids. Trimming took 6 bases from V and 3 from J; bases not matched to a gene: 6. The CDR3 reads CACRGRGDTEAFF. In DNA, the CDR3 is TGTGCCTGCAGGGGGCGCGGGGACACTGAAGCTTTCTTT.

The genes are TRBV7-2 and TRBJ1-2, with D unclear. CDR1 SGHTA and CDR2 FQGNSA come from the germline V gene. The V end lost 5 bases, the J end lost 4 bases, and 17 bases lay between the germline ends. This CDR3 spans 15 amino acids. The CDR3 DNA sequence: TGTGCCAGCAGCCTCACTACGGATTTTGGCTATGGCTACACCTTC. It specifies CASSLTTDFGYGYTF.

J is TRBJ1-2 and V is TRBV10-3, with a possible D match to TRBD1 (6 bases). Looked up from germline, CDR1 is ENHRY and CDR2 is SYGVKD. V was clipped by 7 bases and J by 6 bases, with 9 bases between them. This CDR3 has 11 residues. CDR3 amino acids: CAITTGHGYTF. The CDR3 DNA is TGTGCCATCACTACAGGGCATGGCTACACCTTC.

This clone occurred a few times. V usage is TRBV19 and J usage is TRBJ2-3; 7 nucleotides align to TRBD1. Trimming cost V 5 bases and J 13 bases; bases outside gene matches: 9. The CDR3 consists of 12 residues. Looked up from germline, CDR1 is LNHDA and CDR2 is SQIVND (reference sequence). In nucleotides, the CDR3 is TGTGCCAGTAGTGTCGATGGGACAGAAAAGTATTTT. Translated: CASSVDGTEKYF.

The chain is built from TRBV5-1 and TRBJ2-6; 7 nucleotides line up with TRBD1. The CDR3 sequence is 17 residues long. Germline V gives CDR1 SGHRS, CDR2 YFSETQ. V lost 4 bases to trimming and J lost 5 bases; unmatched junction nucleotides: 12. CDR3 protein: CASSVQGGAGWANVLTF. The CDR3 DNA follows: TGCGCCAGCAGCGTCCAAGGGGGCGCGGGTTGGGCCAACGTCCTGACTTTC.

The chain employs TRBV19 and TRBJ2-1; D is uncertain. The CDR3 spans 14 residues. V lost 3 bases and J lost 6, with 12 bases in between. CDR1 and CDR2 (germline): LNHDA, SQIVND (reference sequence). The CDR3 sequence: CASSMSRVSNEQFF. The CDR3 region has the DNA TGTGCCAGTAGTATGTCCCGGGTCAGCAATGAGCAGTTCTTC.

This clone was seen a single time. This CDR3 reads CASSSQGPRGNEQFF. The CDR3 nucleotides read TGCGCCAGCAGCTCACAGGGGCCGCGGGGCAATGAGCAGTTCTTC. The chain employs TRBV5-1 and TRBJ2-1; D perhaps matches TRBD1 (7 bases). The CDR3 runs to 15 residues. Trimming stripped 3 bases from V and 6 bases from J, with 16 bases between. CDR1 SGHRS and CDR2 YFSETQ come from the germline V gene. Together with reference TRBV5-1 and TRBJ2-1, the CDR3 gives the full variable domain: KAGVTQTPRYLIKTRGQQVTLSCSPISGHRSVSWYQQTPGQGLQFLFEYFSETQRNKGNFPGRFSGRQFSNSRSEMNVSTLELGDSALYLCASSSQGPRGNEQFFGPGTRLTVL.

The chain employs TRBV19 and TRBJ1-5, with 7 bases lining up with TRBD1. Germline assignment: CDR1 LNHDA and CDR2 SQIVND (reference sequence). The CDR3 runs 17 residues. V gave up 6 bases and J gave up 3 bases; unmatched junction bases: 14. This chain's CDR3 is CASRDKGGWSLNQPQHF. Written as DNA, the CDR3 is TGTGCCAGTAGAGACAAAGGGGGCTGGTCCCTCAATCAGCCCCAGCATTTT.

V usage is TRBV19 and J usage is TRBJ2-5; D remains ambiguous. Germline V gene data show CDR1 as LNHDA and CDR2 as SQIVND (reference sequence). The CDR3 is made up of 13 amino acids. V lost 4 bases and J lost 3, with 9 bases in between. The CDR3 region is CASSTARKETQYF. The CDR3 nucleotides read TGTGCCAGTAGTACGGCCAGAAAAGAGACCCAGTACTTC. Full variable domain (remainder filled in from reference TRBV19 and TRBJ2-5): DGGITQSPKYLFRKEGQNVTLSCEQNLNHDAMYWYRQDPGQGLRLIYYSQIVNDFQKGDIAEGYSVSREKKESFPLTVTSAQKNPTAFYLCASSTARKETQYFGPGTRLLVL.

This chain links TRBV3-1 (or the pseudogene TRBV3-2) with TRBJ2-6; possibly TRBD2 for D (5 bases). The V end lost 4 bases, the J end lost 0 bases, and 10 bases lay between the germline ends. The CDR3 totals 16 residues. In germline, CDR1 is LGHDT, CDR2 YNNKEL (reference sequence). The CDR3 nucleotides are TGTGCCAGCAGCCCCGTAGCGTTCTCTGGGGCCAACGTCCTGACTTTC. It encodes CASSPVAFSGANVLTF.

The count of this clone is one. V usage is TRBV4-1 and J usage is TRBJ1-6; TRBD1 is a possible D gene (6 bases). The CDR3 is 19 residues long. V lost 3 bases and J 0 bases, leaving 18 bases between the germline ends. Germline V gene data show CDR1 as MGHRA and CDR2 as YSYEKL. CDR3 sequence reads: CASSHVSMGGSSYNSPLHF. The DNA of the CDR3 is TGCGCCAGCAGCCATGTATCTATGGGGGGCAGCTCCTATAATTCACCCCTCCACTTT.

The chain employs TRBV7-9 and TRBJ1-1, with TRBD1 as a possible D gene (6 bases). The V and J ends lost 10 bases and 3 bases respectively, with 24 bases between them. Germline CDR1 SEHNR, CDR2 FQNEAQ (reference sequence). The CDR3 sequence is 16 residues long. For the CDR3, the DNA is TGTGCCACCCCCCCTAAGAACAGGGCGGGCGACACTGAAGCTTTCTTT. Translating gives CATPPKNRAGDTEAFF. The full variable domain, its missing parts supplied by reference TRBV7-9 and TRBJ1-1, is DTGVSQNPRHKITKRGQNVTFRCDPISEHNRLYWYRQTLGQGPEFLTYFQNEAQLEKSRLLSDRFSAERPKGSFSTLEIQRTEQGDSAMYLCATPPKNRAGDTEAFFGQGTRLTVV.

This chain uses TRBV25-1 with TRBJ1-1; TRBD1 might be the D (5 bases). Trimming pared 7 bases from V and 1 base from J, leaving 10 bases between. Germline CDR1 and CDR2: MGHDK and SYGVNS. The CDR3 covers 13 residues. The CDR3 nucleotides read TGTGCCAGCAAATACAGGCAGAACACTGAAGCTTTCTTT. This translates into CASKYRQNTEAFF.

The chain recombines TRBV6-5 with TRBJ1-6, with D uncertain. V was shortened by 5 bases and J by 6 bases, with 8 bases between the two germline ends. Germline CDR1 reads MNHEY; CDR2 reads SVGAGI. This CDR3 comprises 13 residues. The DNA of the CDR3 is TGTGCCAGCAGTCCTTGGATTAATTCACCCCTCCACTTT. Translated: CASSPWINSPLHF.